This paragraph reports one T cell receptor (beta chain). Its antigen is undetermined. These data originate in a study of T cell repertoires in cytomegalovirus infection. In the study overall: Selection of CMV epitopes for the study included recently identified HLA-C-restricted and well-studied HLA-B-restricted ones. Both CMV infection and a matching HLA type were indicated by public TCR beta signatures.

General study results and limits: Summed frequency of shared TCR beta families picked out CMV carriers who also had the relevant HLA. HLA-C-restricted CMV-specific TCR beta clonotypes were dominant in the ex vivo response.

TCRdb ran MiXCR on the reads and lists one entry per CDR3 protein. The sample records approximately 590,000 distinct CDR3 sequences, 40% being singletons. Germline V gives CDR1 MNHNS, CDR2 SASEGT. CDR3 length: 13 amino acids. Trimming cost V 6 bases and J 8 bases, with 11 bases left between them. The sample was cultured PBMCs, taken from culture after CMV antigen stimulation. This TCR was sampled from a human donor in good health (CMV status not recorded). Some clones in this sample may be carry-over from other donors' samples. The chain has TRBV6-1 and TRBJ1-6; tentatively, D is TRBD1 (5 bases). CDR3 in amino acids: CASSLGPDSPLHF. The CDR3 nucleotides are TGTGCCAGCAGCTTGGGGCCCGATTCACCCCTCCACTTT.